The 4 T cell receptor beta chains in this list originate from one sample, sequenced in a study of T-cell memory formation after mild COVID-19. TCRdb independently ran MiXCR on the 5' RACE reads; one entry per CDR3 protein. The top ten hold about 1.1% of the sample, which has tens of thousands of distinct CDR3 sequences, 9.3% seen once. Sequenced material: PBMCs or a T cell subset sorted from them (not recorded which). These receptors were obtained from a young man who had mild COVID-19 (a few samples of this study predate the infection). Cell type and time point are not known.

This clonotype was seen only a few times. The chain couples TRBV19 to TRBJ1-6; possibly TRBD1 for D (6 bases). This CDR3 contains 14 residues. Germline CDR1 reads LNHDA; CDR2 reads SQIVND (reference sequence). Deletions cut 6 bases from V and 9 bases from J, with 15 bases between. CDR3 nucleotide sequence: TGTGCCAGTAGCCCGGGTCAGGGGAGTTCACCCCTCCACTTT. As protein: CASSPGQGSSPLHF.

This clonotype was observed at least ten times. The chain joins TRBV20-1 to TRBJ2-2; 9 bases align to TRBD1. This CDR3 has 15 residues. With V trimmed by 5 bases and J by 6 bases, 10 bases remained unmatched. In germline, CDR1 is DFQATT, CDR2 SNEGSKA (reference sequence). The CDR3 region is CSAPSRDRVSGELFF. The CDR3 coding sequence is TGCAGTGCTCCATCCCGGGACAGGGTGTCCGGGGAGCTGTTTTTT.

The chain links TRBV5-1 to TRBJ1-1; maybe TRBD1 (6 bases). V was cut by 3 bases and J by 4 bases, with 10 bases left in between. The CDR3 runs to 13 residues. The germline gives CDR1 SGHRS, CDR2 YFSETQ. CDR3 amino acids: CASSYGQSTEAFF. CDR3 bases: TGCGCCAGCAGCTACGGACAGTCCACTGAAGCTTTCTTT.

The table lists this clonotype with many counts. The V gene is TRBV7-8, the J gene TRBJ2-2, with D possibly called TRBD1 or TRBD2 (6 bases each). This CDR3 is 14 amino acids long. From germline, CDR1 is SGHVS and CDR2 FQNEAQ. Trimming cost V 4 bases and J 6 bases, with 12 bases left between them. The CDR3 reads CASSSDRLAGELFF. The CDR3 DNA is TGTGCCAGCAGCTCGGACAGACTAGCCGGGGAGCTGTTTTTT. The whole variable domain, remainder taken from reference TRBV7-8 and TRBJ2-2, is GAGVSQSPRYKVAKRGQDVALRCDPISGHVSLFWYQQALGQGPEFLTYFQNEAQLDKSGLPSDRFFAERPEGSVSTLKIQRTQQEDSAVYLCASSSDRLAGELFFGEGSRLTVL.